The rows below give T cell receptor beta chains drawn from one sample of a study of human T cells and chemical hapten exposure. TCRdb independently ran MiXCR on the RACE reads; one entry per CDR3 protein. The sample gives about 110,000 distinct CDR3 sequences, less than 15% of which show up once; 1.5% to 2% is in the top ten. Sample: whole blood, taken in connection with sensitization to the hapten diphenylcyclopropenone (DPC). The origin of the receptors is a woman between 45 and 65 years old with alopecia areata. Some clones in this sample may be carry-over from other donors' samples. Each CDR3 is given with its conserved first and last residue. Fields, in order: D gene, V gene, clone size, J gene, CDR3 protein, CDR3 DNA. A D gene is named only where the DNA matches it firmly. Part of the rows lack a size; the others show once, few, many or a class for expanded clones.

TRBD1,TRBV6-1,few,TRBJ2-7,CASSAKWDRPYEQYF,TGTGCCAGCAGCGCTAAATGGGACAGACCCTACGAGCAGTACTTC
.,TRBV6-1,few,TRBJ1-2,CASSESGGYGYTF,TGTGCCAGCAGTGAAAGTGGAGGCTATGGCTACACCTTC
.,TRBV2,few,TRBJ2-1,CASSRTVQYNEQFF,TGTGCCAGCAGTCGGACAGTCCAGTACAATGAGCAGTTCTTC
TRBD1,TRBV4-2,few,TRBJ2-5,CASSPRQGFQETQYF,TGTGCCAGCAGCCCTAGACAGGGCTTCCAAGAGACCCAGTACTTC
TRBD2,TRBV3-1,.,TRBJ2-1,CASSRQLIAGHYNEQFF,TGTGCCAGCAGCCGCCAACTTATAGCGGGCCACTACAATGAGCAGTTCTTC
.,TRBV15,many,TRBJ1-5,CATSRDRVGFGQPQHF,TGTGCCACCAGCAGAGATCGGGTAGGGTTCGGTCAGCCCCAGCATTTT
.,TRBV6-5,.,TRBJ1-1,CASSYRQGGTEAFF,TGTGCCAGCAGTTATAGGCAGGGTGGGACTGAAGCTTTCTTT
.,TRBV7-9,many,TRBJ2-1,CASSSLSTYNEQFF,TGTGCCAGCAGCTCCCTCTCAACCTACAATGAGCAGTTCTTC
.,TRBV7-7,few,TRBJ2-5,CASSKQTGQYF,TGTGCTAGCAGCAAACAGACTGGGCAGTACTTC
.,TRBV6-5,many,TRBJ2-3,CASSEGIEQYF,TGTGCCAGCAGCGAGGGAATAGAGCAGTATTTT
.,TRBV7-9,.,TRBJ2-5,CASSFAAETQYF,TGTGCCAGCAGCTTTGCGGCGGAGACCCAGTACTTC
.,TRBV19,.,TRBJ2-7,CASREDPAYEQYF,TGTGCCAGTAGGGAGGACCCCGCCTACGAGCAGTACTTC
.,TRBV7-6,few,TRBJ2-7,CASSLGRSSEQYF,TGTGCCAGCAGCTTAGGTAGATCCTCCGAGCAGTACTTC
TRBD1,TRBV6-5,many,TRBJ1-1,CASSRTGGSMNTEAFF,TGTGCCAGCAGCCGAACAGGGGGTAGCATGAACACTGAAGCTTTCTTT
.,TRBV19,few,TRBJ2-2,CASRARGFTNTGELFF,TGTGCCAGTAGGGCCCGAGGGTTTACCAACACCGGGGAGCTGTTTTTT
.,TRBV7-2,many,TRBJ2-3,CASSPNGGADTQYF,TGTGCCAGCAGCCCTAATGGGGGCGCAGATACGCAGTATTTT
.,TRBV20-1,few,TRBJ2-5,CSARGDQETQYF,TGCAGTGCTAGGGGCGATCAAGAGACCCAGTACTTC
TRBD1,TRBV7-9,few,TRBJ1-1,CASSLGQAGGETFF,TGTGCCAGCAGCTTAGGGCAGGCAGGGGGCGAAACTTTCTTT
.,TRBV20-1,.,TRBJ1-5,CSARSDGRVGPQHF,TGCAGTGCTAGATCGGACGGGCGAGTGGGGCCCCAGCATTTT
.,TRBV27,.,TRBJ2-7,CASSLPTDEQYF,TGTGCCAGCAGTTTACCCACCGACGAGCAGTACTTC
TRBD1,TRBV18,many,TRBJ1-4,CASSPGQGGEKLFF,TGTGCCAGCTCACCGGGACAGGGTGGAGAAAAACTGTTTTTT
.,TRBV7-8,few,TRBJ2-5,CASNGLFQETQYF,TGTGCCAGCAACGGACTATTCCAAGAGACCCAGTACTTC